This T cell receptor beta chain came from a study of technical replicates of blood from a handful of donors. The repertoire was sequenced with immunoSEQ multiplex PCR; TCRdb's copy has only in-frame clones and lacks some. The profile shows roughly 71,000 clones, just under 97% of them singletons. In germline, CDR1 is SGHTA, CDR2 FQGTGA. J lost 4 bases, V lost 4 bases, and 1 base had no gene match. The length of the CDR3 is 13 residues. The material sequenced was T cells isolated from PBMCs. J is TRBJ2-7 and V is TRBV7-3, with TRBD1 matching over 10 bases. The sequence derives from a human donor in good health. This CDR3 reads CASSWTGGYEQYF. The CDR3 DNA sequence: TGTGCCAGCAGCTGGACAGGGGGGTACGAGCAGTACTTC. The entire variable domain, with the rest obtained from reference TRBV7-3 and TRBJ2-7, is as follows: GAGVSQTPSNKVTEKGKYVELRCDPISGHTALYWYRQSLGQGPEFLIYFQGTGAADDSGLPNDRFFAVRPEGSVSTLKIQRTERGDSAVYLCASSWTGGYEQYFGPGTRLTVT.